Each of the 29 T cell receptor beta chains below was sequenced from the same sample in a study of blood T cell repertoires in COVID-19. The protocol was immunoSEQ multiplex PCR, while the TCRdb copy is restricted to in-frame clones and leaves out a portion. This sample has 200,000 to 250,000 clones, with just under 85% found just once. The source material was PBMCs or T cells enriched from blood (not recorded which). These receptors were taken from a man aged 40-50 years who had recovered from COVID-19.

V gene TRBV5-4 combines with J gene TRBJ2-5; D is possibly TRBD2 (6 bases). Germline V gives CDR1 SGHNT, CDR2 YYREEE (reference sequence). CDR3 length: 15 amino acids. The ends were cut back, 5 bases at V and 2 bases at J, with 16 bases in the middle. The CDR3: CASSNAASEQETQYF. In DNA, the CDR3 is TGTGCCAGCAGTAATGCCGCTAGCGAGCAAGAGACCCAGTACTTC.

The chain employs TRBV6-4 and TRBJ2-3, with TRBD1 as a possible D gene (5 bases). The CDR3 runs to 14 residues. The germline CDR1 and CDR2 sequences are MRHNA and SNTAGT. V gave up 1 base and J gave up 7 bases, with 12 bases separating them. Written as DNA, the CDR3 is TGTGCCAGCAGTGACTATGGGGCAGTTAATACGCAGTATTTT. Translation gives CASSDYGAVNTQYF.

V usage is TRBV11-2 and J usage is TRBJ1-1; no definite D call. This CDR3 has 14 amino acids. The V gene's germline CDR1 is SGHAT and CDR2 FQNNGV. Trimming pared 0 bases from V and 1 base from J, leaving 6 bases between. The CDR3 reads CASSLESGNTEAFF. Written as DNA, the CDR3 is TGTGCCAGCAGCTTAGAATCGGGGAACACTGAAGCTTTCTTT.

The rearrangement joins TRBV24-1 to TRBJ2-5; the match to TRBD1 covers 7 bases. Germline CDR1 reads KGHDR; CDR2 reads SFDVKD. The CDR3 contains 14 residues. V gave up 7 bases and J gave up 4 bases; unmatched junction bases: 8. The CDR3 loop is CATSLQGYRETQYF. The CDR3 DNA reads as TGTGCCACCAGCTTACAGGGGTATCGAGAGACCCAGTACTTC.

The CDR3 sequence is CAWSVDLRNQPQHF. DNA of the CDR3: TGTGCCTGGAGTGTAGATCTCAGGAATCAGCCCCAGCATTTT. The chain is built from TRBV30 and TRBJ1-5; D is unresolved. CDR3 length: 14 amino acids. Trimming removed 0 bases from V and 4 bases from J, with 10 bases in between. CDR1 is GTSNPN, CDR2 SVGIG, per germline (reference sequence).

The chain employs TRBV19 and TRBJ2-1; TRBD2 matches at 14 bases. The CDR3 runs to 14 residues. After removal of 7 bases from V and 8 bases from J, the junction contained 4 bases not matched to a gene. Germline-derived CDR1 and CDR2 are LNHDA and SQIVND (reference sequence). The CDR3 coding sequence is TGTGCCAGTAAGGGACTAGCGGGAGTTGATGAGCAGTTCTTC. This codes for CASKGLAGVDEQFF.

CDR3 region: CASSLQGVGNSPLHF. CDR3 coding DNA: TGTGCCAGCAGCCTTCAAGGGGTTGGGAATTCACCCCTCCACTTT. This chain joins TRBV9 and TRBJ1-6, with a tentative D call TRBD1 (5 bases). Trimming stripped 4 bases from V and 7 bases from J, with 15 bases between. The CDR3 is 15 residues long. Per the germline V gene, CDR1 is SGDLS and CDR2 is YYNGEE.

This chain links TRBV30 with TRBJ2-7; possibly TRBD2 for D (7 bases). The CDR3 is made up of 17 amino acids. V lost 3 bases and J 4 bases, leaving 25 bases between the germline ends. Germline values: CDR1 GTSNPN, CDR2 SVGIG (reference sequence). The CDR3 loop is CAWSSGVRRGRDYEQYF. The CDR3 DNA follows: TGTGCCTGGAGCTCAGGGGTTAGAAGGGGGAGGGATTACGAGCAGTACTTC. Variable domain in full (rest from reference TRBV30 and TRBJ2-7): SQTIHQWPATLVQPVGSPLSLECTVEGTSNPNLYWYRQAAGRGLQLLFYSVGIGQISSEVPQNLSASRPQDRQFILSSKKLLLSDSGFYLCAWSSGVRRGRDYEQYFGPGTRLTVT.

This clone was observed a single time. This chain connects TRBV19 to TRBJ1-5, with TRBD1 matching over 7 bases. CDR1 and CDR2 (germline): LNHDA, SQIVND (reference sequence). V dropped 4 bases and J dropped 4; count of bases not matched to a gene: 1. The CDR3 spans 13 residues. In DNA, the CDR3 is TGTGCCAGTAGTAGGGACAGAAATCAGCCCCAGCATTTT. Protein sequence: CASSRDRNQPQHF.

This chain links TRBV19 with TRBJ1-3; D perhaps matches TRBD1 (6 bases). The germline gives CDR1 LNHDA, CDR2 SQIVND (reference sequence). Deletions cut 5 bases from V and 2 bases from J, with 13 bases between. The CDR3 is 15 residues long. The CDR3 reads CASSVPAGAGNTIYF. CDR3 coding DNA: TGTGCCAGTAGTGTCCCGGCAGGGGCTGGAAACACCATATATTTT.

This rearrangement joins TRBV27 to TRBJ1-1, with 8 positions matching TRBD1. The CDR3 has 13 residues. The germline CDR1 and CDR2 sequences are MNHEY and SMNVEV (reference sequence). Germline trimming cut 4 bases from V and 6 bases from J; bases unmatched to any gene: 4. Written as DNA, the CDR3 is TGTGCCAGCAGTTACAGGGGGGAATCTGAAGCTTTCTTT. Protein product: CASSYRGESEAFF.

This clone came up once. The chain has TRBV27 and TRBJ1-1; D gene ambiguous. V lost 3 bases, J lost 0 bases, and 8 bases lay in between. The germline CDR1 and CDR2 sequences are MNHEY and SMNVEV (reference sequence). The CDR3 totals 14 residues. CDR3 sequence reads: CASSLRGMNTEAFF. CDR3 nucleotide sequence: TGTGCCAGCAGTTTGCGGGGAATGAACACTGAAGCTTTCTTT.

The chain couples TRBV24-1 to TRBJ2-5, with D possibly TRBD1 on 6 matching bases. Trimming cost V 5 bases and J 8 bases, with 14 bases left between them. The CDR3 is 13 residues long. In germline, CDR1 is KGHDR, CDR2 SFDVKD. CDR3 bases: TGTGCCACCAGTGCAGGGGCGGTGGCAACCCAGTACTTC. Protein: CATSAGAVATQYF.

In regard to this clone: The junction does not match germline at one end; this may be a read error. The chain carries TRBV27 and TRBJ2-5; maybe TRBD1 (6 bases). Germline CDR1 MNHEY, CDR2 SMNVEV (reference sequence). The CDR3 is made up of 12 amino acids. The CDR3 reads CDRGGGNETQYF. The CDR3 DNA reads TGCGATCGGGGTGGGGGCAATGAGACCCAGTACTTC.

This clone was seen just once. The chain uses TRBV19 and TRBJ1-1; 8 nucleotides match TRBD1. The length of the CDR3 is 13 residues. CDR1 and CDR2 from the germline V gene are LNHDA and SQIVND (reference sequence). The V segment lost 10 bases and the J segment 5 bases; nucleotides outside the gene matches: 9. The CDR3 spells CATSDRVDTEAFF. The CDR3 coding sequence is TGTGCCACCTCGGACAGGGTGGATACTGAAGCTTTCTTT.

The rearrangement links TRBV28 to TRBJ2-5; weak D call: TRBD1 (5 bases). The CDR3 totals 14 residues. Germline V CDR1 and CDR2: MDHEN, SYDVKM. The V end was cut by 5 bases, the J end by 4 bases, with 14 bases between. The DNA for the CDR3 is TGTGCCAGCAGTCTCCCGACAGTCCCAGAGACCCAGTACTTC. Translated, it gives CASSLPTVPETQYF.

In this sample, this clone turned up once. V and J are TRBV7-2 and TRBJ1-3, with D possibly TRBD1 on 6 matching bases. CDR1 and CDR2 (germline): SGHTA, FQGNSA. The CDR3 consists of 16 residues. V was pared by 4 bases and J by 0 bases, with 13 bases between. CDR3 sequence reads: CASSSRRGHSGNTIYF. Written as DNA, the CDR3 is TGTGCCAGCAGCTCTCGTAGGGGACACTCTGGAAACACCATATATTTT.

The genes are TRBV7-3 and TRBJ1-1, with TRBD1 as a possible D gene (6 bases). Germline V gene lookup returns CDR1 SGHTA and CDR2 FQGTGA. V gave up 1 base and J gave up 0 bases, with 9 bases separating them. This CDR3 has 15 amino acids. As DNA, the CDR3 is TGTGCCAGCAGCTTAAATGGACAGATGAACACTGAAGCTTTCTTT. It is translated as CASSLNGQMNTEAFF.

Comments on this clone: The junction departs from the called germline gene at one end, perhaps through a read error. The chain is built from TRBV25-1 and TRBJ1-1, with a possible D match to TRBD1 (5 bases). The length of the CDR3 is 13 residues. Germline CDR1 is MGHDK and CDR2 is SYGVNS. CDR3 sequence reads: CASKYTVRAEAFF. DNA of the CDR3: TGTGCCAGCAAATACACCGTCAGGGCTGAGGCTTTCTTT.

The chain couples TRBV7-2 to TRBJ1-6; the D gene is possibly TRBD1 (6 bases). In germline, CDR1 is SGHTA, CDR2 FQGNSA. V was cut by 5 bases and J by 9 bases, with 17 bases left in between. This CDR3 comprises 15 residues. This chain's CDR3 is CASSLRTGSTSPLHF. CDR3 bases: TGTGCCAGCAGCCTCAGAACAGGGTCCACTTCACCCCTCCACTTT.

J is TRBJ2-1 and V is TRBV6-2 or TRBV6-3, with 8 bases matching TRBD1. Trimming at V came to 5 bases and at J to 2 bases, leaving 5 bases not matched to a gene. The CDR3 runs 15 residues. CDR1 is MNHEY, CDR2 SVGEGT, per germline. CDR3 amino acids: CASSLQGVTYNEQFF. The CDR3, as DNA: TGTGCCAGCAGTCTACAGGGGGTTACCTACAATGAGCAGTTCTTC.

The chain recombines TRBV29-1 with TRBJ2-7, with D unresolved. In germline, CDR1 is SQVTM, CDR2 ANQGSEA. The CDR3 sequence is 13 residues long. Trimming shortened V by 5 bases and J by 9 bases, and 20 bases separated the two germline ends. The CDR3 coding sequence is TGCAGCGTTCAAATACGCGGTAGTAAACTGCAGTACTTC. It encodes CSVQIRGSKLQYF.

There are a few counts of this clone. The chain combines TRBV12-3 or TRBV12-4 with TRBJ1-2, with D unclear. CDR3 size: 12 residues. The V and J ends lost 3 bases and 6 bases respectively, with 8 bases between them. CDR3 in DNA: TGTGCCAGCAGTTTCAACACCGATGGCTACACCTTC. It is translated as CASSFNTDGYTF.

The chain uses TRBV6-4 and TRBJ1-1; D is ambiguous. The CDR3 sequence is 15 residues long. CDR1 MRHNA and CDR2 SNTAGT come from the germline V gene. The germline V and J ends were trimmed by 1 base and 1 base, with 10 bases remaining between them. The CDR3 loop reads CASSDCRHWNTEAFF. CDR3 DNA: TGTGCCAGCAGTGACTGTCGACATTGGAACACTGAAGCTTTCTTT.

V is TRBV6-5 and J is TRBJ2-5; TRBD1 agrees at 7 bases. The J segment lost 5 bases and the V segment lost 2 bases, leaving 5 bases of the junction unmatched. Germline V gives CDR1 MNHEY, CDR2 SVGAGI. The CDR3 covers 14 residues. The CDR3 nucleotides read TGTGCCAGCAGTTACGGGACAGACGGGGAGACCCAGTACTTC. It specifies CASSYGTDGETQYF.

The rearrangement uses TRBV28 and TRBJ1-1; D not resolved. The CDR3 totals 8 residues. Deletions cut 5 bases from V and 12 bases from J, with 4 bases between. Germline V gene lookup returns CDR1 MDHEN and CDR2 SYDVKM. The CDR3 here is CASSPTFF. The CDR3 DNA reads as TGTGCCAGCAGTCCCACTTTCTTT.

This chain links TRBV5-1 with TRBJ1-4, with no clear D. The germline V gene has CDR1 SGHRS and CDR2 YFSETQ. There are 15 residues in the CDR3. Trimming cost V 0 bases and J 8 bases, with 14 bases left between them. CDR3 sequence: CASSLVPGNGEKLFF. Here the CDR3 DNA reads TGCGCCAGCAGCTTGGTTCCGGGTAACGGGGAAAAACTGTTTTTT.

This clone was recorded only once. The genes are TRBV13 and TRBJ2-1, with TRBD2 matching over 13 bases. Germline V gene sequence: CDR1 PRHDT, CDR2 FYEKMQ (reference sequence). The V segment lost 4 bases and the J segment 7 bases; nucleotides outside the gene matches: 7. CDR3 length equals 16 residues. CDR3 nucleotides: TGTGCCAGCAGCTCGTGGACTAGCGGGAGAGGAAATGAGCAGTTCTTC. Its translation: CASSSWTSGRGNEQFF.

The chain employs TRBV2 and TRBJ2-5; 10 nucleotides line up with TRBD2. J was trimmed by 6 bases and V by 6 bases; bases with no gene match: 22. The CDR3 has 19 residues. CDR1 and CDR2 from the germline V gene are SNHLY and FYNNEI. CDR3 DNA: TGTGCCAGCAGCGCCCGTCGGCGAGCGGGAGGGAGGGAAGTGCAGACCCAGTACTTC. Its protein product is CASSARRRAGGREVQTQYF.